A selection of T cell receptor beta chains follows, all from one sample in a study of cytomegalovirus exposure and HLA in healthy donors. TCRdb's copy holds only in-frame clones and misses some; the assay was immunoSEQ multiplex PCR. The sample totals about 70,000 clones; its top ten clones hold roughly 2.4%. Sequenced input: PBMCs. These TCRs come from a female donor in good health and CMV-seropositive. The CDR3 runs from the conserved cysteine through the conserved F or W. D genes are given only for firm matches.

d_call	v_call	j_call	cdr3_nt	cdr3_aa
.	TRBV5-1	TRBJ1-2	TGCGCCAGCAGCACCGGACAGAGGAGTGGCTACACCTTC	CASSTGQRSGYTF
.	TRBV6-1	TRBJ1-3	TGTGCCAGCAGTGAGGGCAGGGTGGTCTTTGGAAACACCATATATTTT	CASSEGRVVFGNTIYF
TRBD1	TRBV7-9	TRBJ2-3	TGTGCCAGCAGCCCCCGACAGGGGTGGACAGATACGCAGTATTTT	CASSPRQGWTDTQYF
TRBD1	TRBV6-1	TRBJ1-6	TGTGCCAGCAGCCGGACAGGGGAGAATTCACCCCTCCACTTT	CASSRTGENSPLHF
.	TRBV9	TRBJ2-7	TGTGCCAGCAGCGTAGTCCCAAACTACGAGCAGTACTTC	CASSVVPNYEQYF
TRBD1	TRBV19	TRBJ2-5	TGTGCCAGTAGGAGCTCGGACAGGGCCGAGGGGACCCAGTACTTC	CASRSSDRAEGTQYF
.	TRBV12-5	TRBJ1-2	TGTGCTAGTGGTTTGGCCCTAGGGGCCATCACCCTTTATGGCTACACCTTC	CASGLALGAITLYGYTF
.	TRBV5-4	TRBJ2-1	TGTGCCAGCAGCTTGGACATCCGCAATGAGCAGTTCTTC	CASSLDIRNEQFF
TRBD1	TRBV4-3	TRBJ1-2	TGCGCCAGCAGCCAAGATCCAGGGGGCGCTTATGGCTACACCTTC	CASSQDPGGAYGYTF
TRBD1	TRBV7-2	TRBJ1-1	TGTGCCAGCAGCTTGACGGACCCGGGACAGGGGGGATTAGAAGCTTTCTTT	CASSLTDPGQGGLEAFF
TRBD2	TRBV28	TRBJ2-3	TGTGCCAGCAGCACACCCTACGGACTAGCGGGGACAGATACGCAGTATTTT	CASSTPYGLAGTDTQYF
.	TRBV7-3	TRBJ2-5	TGTGCCAGCAGCCGCAGCGGAGTGGAGACCCAGTACTTC	CASSRSGVETQYF
.	TRBV19	TRBJ1-1	TGTGCCAGTAGTACAACAGGGAGGGGAGCTGAAGCTTTCTTT	CASSTTGRGAEAFF
.	TRBV7-9	TRBJ2-7	TGTGCCAGCAGCTTAGGACGGAGCTACGAGCAGTACTTC	CASSLGRSYEQYF
.	TRBV6-5	TRBJ2-1	TGTGCCAGCAGTTACTCGGGGGGTTCCGACAATGAGCAGTTCTTC	CASSYSGGSDNEQFF